This T cell receptor (beta chain) was sequenced during a study of human CD8 memory T cell subsets. Study-wide points: Precursor exhausted T cells appeared less diverse than stem-like memory T cells according to Chao1 estimates.

Cells that were CCR7+ PD-1- TIGIT- were defined as the stem-like memory CD8+ T cell population, referred to as TSTEM. It was from buffy coats of healthy donors that the PBMC came. Extraction drew RNA from duplicate vials of under 190,000 sorted CD8+ T cells for each subset. Libraries for TCR beta were constructed using UMI-labeled 5' RACE. TCRdb re-called the 5' RACE reads, yielding one record per CDR3 amino acid sequence without DNA. The sample data list some 9,300 distinct CDR3 sequences. This clonotype is deemed medium-sized by its frequency. Its antigen is unknown. From germline, CDR1 is SQVTM and CDR2 ANQGSEA. This CDR3 contains 15 residues.

Sample: CD8+ stem-like memory T cells (TSCM and TCM) sorted from PBMCs. Sample subset: stem-like memory CD8 T cells (TSTEM), CCR7+ PD-1- TIGIT-. The chain couples TRBV29-1 to TRBJ1-2. This clonotype originated in a human donor in good health. CDR3 residues: CSVEDGRQGGDGYTF.